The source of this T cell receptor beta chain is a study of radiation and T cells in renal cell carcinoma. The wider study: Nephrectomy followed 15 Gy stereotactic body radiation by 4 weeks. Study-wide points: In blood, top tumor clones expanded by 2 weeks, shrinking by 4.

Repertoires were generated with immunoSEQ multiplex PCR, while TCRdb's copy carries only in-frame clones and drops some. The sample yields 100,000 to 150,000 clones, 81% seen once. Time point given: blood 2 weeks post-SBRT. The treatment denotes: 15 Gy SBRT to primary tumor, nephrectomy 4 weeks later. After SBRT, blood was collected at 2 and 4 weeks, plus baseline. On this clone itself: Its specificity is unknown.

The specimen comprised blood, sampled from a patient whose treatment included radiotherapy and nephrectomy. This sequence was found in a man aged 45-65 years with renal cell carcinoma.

The CDR3 nucleotides read TGTGCCAGCTCACCTATCGACCCGCAGGCTAATGAAAAACTGTTTTTT. Protein product: CASSPIDPQANEKLFF. This chain joins TRBV18 and TRBJ1-4; D is ambiguous. The CDR3 extends over 16 amino acids. From germline, CDR1 is KGHSH and CDR2 LQKENI. The germline V and J ends were trimmed by 3 bases and 3 bases, with 14 bases remaining between them.